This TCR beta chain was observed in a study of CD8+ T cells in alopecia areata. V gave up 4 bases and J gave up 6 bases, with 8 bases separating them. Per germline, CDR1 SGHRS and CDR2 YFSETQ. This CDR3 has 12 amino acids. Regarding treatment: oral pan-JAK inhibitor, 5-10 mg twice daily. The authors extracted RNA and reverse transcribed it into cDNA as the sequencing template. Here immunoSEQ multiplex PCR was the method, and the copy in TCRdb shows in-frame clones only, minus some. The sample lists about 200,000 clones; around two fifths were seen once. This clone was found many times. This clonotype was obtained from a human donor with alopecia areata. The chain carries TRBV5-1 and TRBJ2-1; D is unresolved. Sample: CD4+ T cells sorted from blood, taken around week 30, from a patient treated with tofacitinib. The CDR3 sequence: CASSVPGNEQFF. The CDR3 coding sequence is TGCGCCAGCAGCGTGCCGGGCAATGAGCAGTTCTTC.